Presented here are 9 T cell receptor beta chains from one specimen sequenced in a study of T cell clones after liver transplantation (dated by TCRdb to about 2019). The method was the immunoSEQ multiplex PCR assay. TCRdb took over this immuneACCESS table, retaining in-frame rearrangements with V and J assigned. Such tables are incomplete; in checked studies, under half of the missing clones stem from an unresolved V gene, and the remainder is unexplained. In this sample the table shows about 58,000 clones, about 71% of which occur a single time. Of the sample, about 3% falls within the top ten clones. The sample here was CD4+ T cells from blood, taken at the approximately 16-month timepoint. The receptors here all came from a human patient who received a liver transplant. Following a transplant, a fraction of the T cells may be traceable to the graft donor.

The chain is built from TRBV6-5 and TRBJ2-1; D is perhaps TRBD2 (6 bases). With 7 bases removed from V and 4 bases from J, the gap between germline ends came to 17 bases. From germline, CDR1 is MNHEY and CDR2 SVGAGI. The CDR3 has 15 residues. CDR3 sequence reads: CASTRLVGGYNEQFF. CDR3 nucleotides: TGTGCCAGCACCCGACTAGTGGGTGGATACAATGAGCAGTTCTTC.

V gene TRBV5-6 combines with J gene TRBJ2-1, with D uncertain. With 6 bases removed from V and 6 bases from J, the gap between germline ends came to 13 bases. The CDR3 is 13 residues long. From germline, CDR1 is SGHDT and CDR2 YYEEEE. CDR3 DNA sequence: TGTGCCAGCATCAGAGTAGGGTCCAATGAGCAGTTCTTC. Protein sequence: CASIRVGSNEQFF.

In this sample, this clone turned up a few times. The gene calls are TRBV28 and TRBJ1-6; a weak D match, TRBD1 (6 bases). V was trimmed by 7 bases and J by 4 bases, leaving 14 bases between them. The germline V gene encodes CDR1 MDHEN and CDR2 SYDVKM. This CDR3 spans 15 amino acids. In DNA, the CDR3 is TGTGCCAGCAAGGGGGACCCCGCGTATAATTCACCCCTCCACTTT. Translated, it gives CASKGDPAYNSPLHF.

The chain combines TRBV18 with TRBJ2-2; D perhaps matches TRBD2 (6 bases). The V and J ends lost 3 bases and 0 bases respectively, with 8 bases between them. This CDR3 is 15 amino acids long. In germline, CDR1 is KGHSH, CDR2 LQKENI. In DNA, the CDR3 is TGTGCCAGCTCACCGGGGGGTGCGAACACCGGGGAGCTGTTTTTT. This sequence encodes CASSPGGANTGELFF.

V usage is TRBV29-1 and J usage is TRBJ1-2; 8 bases line up with TRBD1. The CDR3 runs 13 residues. Trimming at V came to 7 bases and at J to 6 bases, leaving 10 bases not matched to a gene. Germline V CDR1 and CDR2: SQVTM, ANQGSEA. Written as DNA, the CDR3 is TGCAGCGCCCAAAAGACAGGGGAGGATGGCTACACCTTC. Protein: CSAQKTGEDGYTF.

J is TRBJ1-6 and V is TRBV30; no definite D call. V was cut by 5 bases and J by 8 bases, with 16 bases left in between. The CDR3 length is 14 residues. Per germline, CDR1 GTSNPN and CDR2 SVGIG (reference sequence). In nucleotides, the CDR3 is TGTGCCTGGGCGAAAAAGGCGGGAGATTCACCCCTCCACTTT. Encoded protein: CAWAKKAGDSPLHF.

V and J are TRBV2 and TRBJ1-4; D remains ambiguous. CDR3 length: 15 amino acids. The germline V and J ends were trimmed by 8 bases and 4 bases, with 17 bases remaining between them. Germline lookup yields CDR1 SNHLY and CDR2 FYNNEI. CDR3 in DNA: TGTGCCAGCCATCTCACAGCCTCCCGTAATGAAAAACTGTTTTTT. The encoded protein is CASHLTASRNEKLFF.

This clone occurred once. V gene TRBV10-3 combines with J gene TRBJ2-3; D perhaps matches TRBD2 (5 bases). The germline V gene encodes CDR1 ENHRY and CDR2 SYGVKD. CDR3 length: 15 amino acids. The V gene lost 3 bases and the J gene lost 4 bases, with 14 bases spanning the gap. For the CDR3, the DNA is TGTGCCATCAGTGAACTAGACGACCCAGCAGATACGCAGTATTTT. Translation: CAISELDDPADTQYF.

The genes are TRBV7-9 and TRBJ2-3, with 7 bases aligning to TRBD2. Germline V gene data show CDR1 as SEHNR and CDR2 as FQNEAQ (reference sequence). The V and J ends lost 1 base and 1 base, in that order; junction bases with no gene match: 5. The CDR3 extends over 16 amino acids. The CDR3 spells CASSLDRTRGTDTQYF. The CDR3 region has the DNA TGTGCCAGCAGCTTAGATCGGACTAGGGGCACAGATACGCAGTATTTT.